This T cell receptor (beta chain) was observed in a study of shared clonotypes between healthy human individuals. Assay: immunoSEQ multiplex PCR; the TCRdb copy retains only in-frame clones and omits some. The sample carries fewer than 600,000 clones, around 78% recorded once. The CDR3 loop spans 15 amino acids. Trimming removed 6 bases at V and 0 bases at J, with 11 bases between. The germline gives CDR1 MDHEN, CDR2 SYDVKM. The sample was PBMCs. The chain recombines TRBV28 with TRBJ2-2; no firm D call. The TCR comes from a woman aged 40 to 50 in good health. Some clones in this sample may be carry-over from other donors' samples. In nucleotides, the CDR3 is TGTGCCAGCAGCCGCCTCGGAGCGAACACCGGGGAGCTGTTTTTT. Its translation: CASSRLGANTGELFF.